The 10 T cell receptor beta chains listed next were all sequenced from one sample in a study of PD-1 blockade in classical Hodgkin lymphoma. Libraries were prepared by immunoSEQ multiplex PCR; TCRdb keeps only in-frame clonotypes and omits some of them. The sample contains 25,000 to 30,000 clones, about nine tenths of which appear only once. Brentuximab vedotin exposure varied among the patients, all of whom had relapsed after autologous stem cell transplantation. The sample consisted of peripheral blood mononuclear cells (PBMCs), taken at baseline. The receptors stem from a human donor with classical Hodgkin lymphoma.

The genes are TRBV7-9 and TRBJ2-1; tentative D call: TRBD1 (5 bases). With 10 bases removed from V and 4 bases from J, the gap between germline ends came to 14 bases. The CDR3 runs to 13 residues. Germline CDR1 reads SEHNR; CDR2 reads FQNEAQ (reference sequence). The CDR3 here is CAIRGQGYNEQFF. The CDR3 nucleotides read TGTGCCATAAGGGGTCAGGGTTACAATGAGCAGTTCTTC.

The V call is TRBV5-1, the J call TRBJ2-5; 10 bases map to TRBD2. This CDR3 spans 16 amino acids. Germline V gene data show CDR1 as SGHRS and CDR2 as YFSETQ. Trimming cost V 0 bases and J 3 bases; bases outside gene matches: 5. The CDR3 region is CASSLELAGVKETQYF. CDR3 nucleotides: TGCGCCAGCAGCTTGGAGCTAGCGGGGGTTAAAGAGACCCAGTACTTC.

The chain employs TRBV7-2 and TRBJ1-6; 7 bases map to TRBD1. CDR3 length: 15 amino acids. CDR1 is SGHTA and CDR2 is FQGNSA in the germline V gene. Losses at the gene ends were 5 bases for V and 7 bases for J; bases not matched to a gene: 8. The CDR3 is CASSTQQGRNSPLHF. The CDR3 nucleotides are TGTGCCAGCAGCACCCAACAGGGGCGCAATTCACCCCTCCACTTT.

V is TRBV7-9 and J is TRBJ1-2; D gene uncertain. The CDR3 length is 14 residues. Germline CDR1 reads SEHNR; CDR2 reads FQNEAQ (reference sequence). V gave up 5 bases and J gave up 4 bases, with 14 bases separating them. The CDR3 here is CASSPPAWTYGYTF. As DNA, the CDR3 is TGTGCCAGCAGCCCCCCAGCGTGGACCTATGGCTACACCTTC.

This clone has just a few counts. The J gene is TRBJ2-3, the V gene TRBV5-1; the D gene is possibly TRBD1 (6 bases). Trimming took 2 bases from V and 1 from J, leaving 11 bases between them. The CDR3 has 15 amino acids. In germline, CDR1 is SGHRS, CDR2 YFSETQ. CDR3 in DNA: TGCGCCAGCAGCTTACAGGACAGTCGCACAGATACGCAGTATTTT. Its protein is CASSLQDSRTDTQYF.

The genes are TRBV27 and TRBJ1-4; D may be TRBD1 (5 bases). CDR1 is MNHEY, CDR2 SMNVEV, per germline (reference sequence). This CDR3 contains 15 residues. V shed 2 bases and J shed 4 bases, with 11 bases lying between them. The CDR3 region is CASSLRQGYNEKLFF. CDR3 bases: TGTGCCAGCAGTTTACGTCAGGGCTATAATGAAAAACTGTTTTTT.

V gene TRBV29-1 combines with J gene TRBJ1-3; D ambiguous. In germline, CDR1 is SQVTM, CDR2 ANQGSEA. This CDR3 comprises 14 residues. Trimming cost V 4 bases and J 4 bases, with 14 bases left between them. CDR3 in DNA: TGCAGCGTTGCTACGAGGACTTCAGGAAACACCATATATTTT. Protein: CSVATRTSGNTIYF.

The V call is TRBV12-5, the J call TRBJ1-6; D gene uncertain. The CDR3 runs to 12 residues. CDR1 and CDR2 (germline): LGHNT, FRNRAP. The chain's CDR3 is CAPPWMNSPLHF. As DNA, the CDR3 is TGTGCCCCCCCCTGGATGAATTCACCCCTCCACTTT. The whole variable domain, remainder taken from reference TRBV12-5 and TRBJ1-6, is DARVTQTPRHKVTEMGQEVTMRCQPILGHNTVFWYRQTMMQGLELLAYFRNRAPLDDSGMPKDRFSAEMPDATLATLKIQPSEPRDSAVYFCAPPWMNSPLHFGNGTRLTVT.

The V gene is TRBV4-1, the J gene TRBJ2-7, with 7 bases identical to TRBD2. V lost 1 base, J lost 2 bases, and 8 bases stayed unmatched. Germline V gives CDR1 MGHRA, CDR2 YSYEKL. CDR3 size: 16 residues. CDR3 region: CASSQGAGEGTYEQYF. CDR3 sequence (DNA): TGCGCCAGCAGCCAAGGGGCGGGAGAGGGGACCTACGAGCAGTACTTC.

This rearrangement joins TRBV27 to TRBJ2-7; 7 bases fit TRBD1. There are 15 residues in the CDR3. CDR1 is MNHEY, CDR2 SMNVEV, per germline (reference sequence). Trimming cost V 1 base and J 5 bases; bases outside gene matches: 8. In nucleotides, the CDR3 is TGTGCCAGCAGTTTATGGTCGACAGGGATCAACGAGCAGTACTTC. The encoded protein is CASSLWSTGINEQYF.